This paragraph covers one T cell receptor (beta chain) sequence. This clonotype occurred a few times. This clone's antigen is unknown. Base quality data are lacking; no much larger clone is found one base away. Library construction relied on RT-PCR. Instrument used: Illumina HiSeq 2500. Starting from the raw public reads, TCRdb applied fastp trimming at Q25, assembled clones with MiXCR and retained in-frame beta chains. Merged by CDR3 protein, the rows form single entries marked with the most common genes and DNA. This sample is represented by about 570,000 distinct CDR3 sequences; approximately 10% of them were singletons. The top ten clones comprise approximately 9.9% of the sample. These data originate in a study of response to subunit inactivated influenza vaccine listed by TCRdb under 2018. Context from the whole study: The study used deep quantitative T cell receptor repertoire profiling to track responses to a trivalent subunit inactivated influenza vaccine.

Summary of the overall study and its limitations: The authors suggested that each seasonal influenza vaccination may recruit only a limited number of new T cells.

Taken from the germline V gene, the CDR1 and CDR2 loops are MNHEY and SVGEGT. Ends trimmed: V by 4 bases, J by 0 bases; bases unmatched to a gene: 15. The CDR3 goes from the cysteine to the phenylalanine over 19 residues. The read is trimmed to its CDR3 DNA, 57 bases read in frame from base 1. This sample was also put to use in a study of T cells expressing NK-cell markers. The second study also describes: TCR beta cDNA libraries were made by 5'RACE template switching that added a universal primer site and unique molecular identifiers. In sorted CD3+CD56+NKG2C+, CD3+CD56+NKG2C- and CD3+CD56-NKG2C+ T-cell subsets from several donors, TCR beta-chain repertoires were profiled. Among the eight sequenced donors, seven were HCMV-seropositive and one was HCMV-seronegative. In several experiments an anti-gammadeltaTCR antibody was added to restrict sorting to alphabetaTCR-expressing T cells. For six donors, the dominant CD3+CD56+NKG2C+ clonotypes were among the top 10 CD8+ clonotypes and accounted for roughly 1.0-8% of CD8+ T cells. Those dominant clonotypes were again the most abundant among CD3+CD56-NKG2C+ cells in a handful of donors, at about 25-60.1%. It remained unclear whether the expanded NKG2C-expressing T cell clones were specific for HCMV antigens. All eight donors whose samples were sequenced were randomly selected healthy volunteers, three of them men and five women. HCMV serostatus was determined by detecting HCMV-specific IgG in serum with a commercial ELISA kit. Peripheral blood mononuclear cells were isolated from blood by Ficoll density gradient centrifugation. Bulk peripheral blood T-cell repertoires were additionally sequenced from unsorted PBMC for several donors. Priming for cDNA synthesis came from the TCR beta constant segment, and two successive PCR amplification steps followed. Sequencing of the libraries produced 2 x 150 bp reads on Illumina HiSeq 2000/2500, MiSeq or NextSeq. MIGEC was used to demultiplex reads and group reads by UMI, and MiTCR was used to assemble and quantify clonotypes. To exclude erroneous sequences, any TCR cDNA sequence not supported by at least two reads was discarded. The tcR package was used for downstream repertoire analysis, and clonotypes were matched across fractions by CDR3 nucleotide sequence plus V segment. VDJmatch was used to annotate antigen specificity against VDJdb, with one amino acid substitution allowed in CDR3.

In this chain, TRBV6-2 or TRBV6-3 is recombined with TRBJ2-1; 7 bases in the middle match TRBD2. The TCR comes from a man in his fifties or sixties who received an inactivated influenza vaccine. Donor details come from another sample of the same person, matched by shared clones. Here the sequenced sample was PBMCs from blood, taken on the day of vaccination. Read as DNA, the sequence is TGTGCCAGCAGTTCGAGACGACGACTAGCTCTAAGCTCCTACAATGAGCAGTTCTTC. This sequence encodes CASSSRRRLALSSYNEQFF.